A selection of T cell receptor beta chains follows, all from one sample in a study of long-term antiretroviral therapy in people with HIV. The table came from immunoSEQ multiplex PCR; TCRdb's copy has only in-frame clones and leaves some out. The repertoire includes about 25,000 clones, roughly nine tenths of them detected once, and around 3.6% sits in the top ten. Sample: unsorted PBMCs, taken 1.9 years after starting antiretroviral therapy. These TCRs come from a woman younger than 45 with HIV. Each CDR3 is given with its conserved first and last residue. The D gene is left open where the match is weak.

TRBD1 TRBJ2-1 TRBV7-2 CASKTGQGFSEQFF
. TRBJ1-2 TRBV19 CASSIVPRGDHRGYTF
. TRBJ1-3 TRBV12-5 CASGLDPPNLALENTIYF
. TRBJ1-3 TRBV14 CASSQEVRKAYSGNTIYF
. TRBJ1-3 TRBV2 CARNRPDGNTIYF
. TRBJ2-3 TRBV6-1 CASSDSTDTQYF
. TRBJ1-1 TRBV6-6 CASSYYEGEAFF
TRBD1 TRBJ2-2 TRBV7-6 CASSLQGAGLFF
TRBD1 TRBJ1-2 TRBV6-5 CASSYGDRNGYTF
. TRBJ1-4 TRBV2 CASRAGPGEKLFF
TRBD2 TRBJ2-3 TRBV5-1 CASSSTAGGRADTQYF
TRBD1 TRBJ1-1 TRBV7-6 CASSLEFRDREDTEAFF
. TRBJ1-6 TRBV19 CASSTGGNTSPLHF
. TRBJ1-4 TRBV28 CASSLVRGKLFF
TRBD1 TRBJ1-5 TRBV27 CASSLSIGGSQPQHF
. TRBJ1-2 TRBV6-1 CASKEIYGYTF
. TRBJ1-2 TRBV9 CASSATLSGSYGYTF
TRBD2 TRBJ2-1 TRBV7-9 CASSLTSGAYNEQFF
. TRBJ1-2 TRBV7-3 CASSLGGSQRYTF
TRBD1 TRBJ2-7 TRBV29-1 CSVILSGGESSYEQYF